This TCR beta chain was retrieved from a study of cytomegalovirus exposure and HLA in healthy donors. Study details: About 85 million unique TCRs from HLA-typed donors were held in an early release of data.

A remark on this clone: Its antigen remains unknown.

General study findings and limits: In a later analysis, the majority of CMV-associated beta chains seemingly showed HLA restriction. Trimming of TCR beta V- and J-genes showed a link, identified in a later analysis, to a missense DCLRE1C variant.

The PCR was carried out with 60 Vbeta primers and 13 Jbeta primers. Original processing notes: Roughly 9.9 million shared chains were among the approximately 82 million unique TCR beta chains that a later analysis counted. Assay used: immunoSEQ multiplex PCR; TCRdb lists only in-frame clones, some missing. V and J calls and clone size are as listed in that table; D and trimming were resolved from the DNA. The repertoire has tens of thousands of clones, 90% of them found once; the top ten carry less than 3.5%. V lost 7 bases and J lost 4, with 14 bases in between. This CDR3 has 13 amino acids. CDR1 MDHEN and CDR2 SYDVKM come from the germline V gene.

V and J are TRBV28 and TRBJ2-7, with D possibly matching TRBD2 (6 bases). The specimen sequenced was PBMCs. This receptor was identified in a woman aged 18-35 years in good health and CMV-seronegative. The CDR3 loop is CASTRWGTYEQYF. The CDR3 DNA reads as TGTGCCAGCACTAGGTGGGGGACTTACGAGCAGTACTTC.